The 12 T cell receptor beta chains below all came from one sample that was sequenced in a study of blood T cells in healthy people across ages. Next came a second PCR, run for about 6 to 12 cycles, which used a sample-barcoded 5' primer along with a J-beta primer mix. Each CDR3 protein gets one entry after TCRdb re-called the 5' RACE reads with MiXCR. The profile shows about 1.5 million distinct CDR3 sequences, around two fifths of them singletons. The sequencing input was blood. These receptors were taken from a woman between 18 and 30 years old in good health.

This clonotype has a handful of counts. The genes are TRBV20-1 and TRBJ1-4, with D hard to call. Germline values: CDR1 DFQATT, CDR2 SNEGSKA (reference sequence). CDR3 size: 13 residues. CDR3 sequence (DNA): TGCTCTGCTAGTAGGAACGGGAATGAAAAACTGTTTTTT. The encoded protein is CSASRNGNEKLFF.

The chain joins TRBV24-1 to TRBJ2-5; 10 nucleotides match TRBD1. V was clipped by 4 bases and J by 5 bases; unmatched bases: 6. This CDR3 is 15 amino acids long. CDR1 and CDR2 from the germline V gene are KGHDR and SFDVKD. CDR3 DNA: TGTGCCACCAGTGACGTGACAGGGGGCCAGGAGACCCAGTACTTC. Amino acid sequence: CATSDVTGGQETQYF.

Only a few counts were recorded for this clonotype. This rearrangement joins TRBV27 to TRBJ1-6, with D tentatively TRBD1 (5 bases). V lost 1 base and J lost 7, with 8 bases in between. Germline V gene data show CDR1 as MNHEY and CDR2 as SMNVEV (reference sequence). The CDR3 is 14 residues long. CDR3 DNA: TGTGCCAGCAGTTTATGGGGCGTGAATTCACCCCTCCACTTT. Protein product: CASSLWGVNSPLHF.

The CDR3 loop is CAGTPFPTGNYGYTF. The DNA for the CDR3 is TGTGCCGGCACCCCCTTTCCCACAGGGAACTATGGCTACACCTTC. The J gene is TRBJ1-2, the V gene TRBV7-2, with a tentative D call TRBD1 (6 bases). The CDR3 extends over 15 amino acids. V lost 11 bases to trimming and J lost 2 bases, with 21 bases between them. In germline, CDR1 is SGHTA, CDR2 FQGNSA.

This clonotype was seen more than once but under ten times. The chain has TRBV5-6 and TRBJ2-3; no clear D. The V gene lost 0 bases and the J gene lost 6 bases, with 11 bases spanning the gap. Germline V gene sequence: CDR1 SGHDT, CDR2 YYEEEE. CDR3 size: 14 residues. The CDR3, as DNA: TGTGCCAGCAGCTTGGGCTCTCAACCCGATACGCAGTATTTT. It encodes CASSLGSQPDTQYF.

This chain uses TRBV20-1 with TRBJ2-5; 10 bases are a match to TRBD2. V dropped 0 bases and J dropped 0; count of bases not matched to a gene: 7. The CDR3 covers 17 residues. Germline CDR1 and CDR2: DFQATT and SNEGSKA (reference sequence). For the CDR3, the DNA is TGCAGTGCTAGAGATCCGGCTAGCGGGAGTCACCAAGAGACCCAGTACTTC. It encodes CSARDPASGSHQETQYF.

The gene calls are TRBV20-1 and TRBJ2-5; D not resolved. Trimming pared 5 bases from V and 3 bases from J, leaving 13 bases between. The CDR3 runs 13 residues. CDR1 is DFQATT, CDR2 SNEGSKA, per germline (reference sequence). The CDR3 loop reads CSAAPSGEETQYF. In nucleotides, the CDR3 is TGCAGTGCTGCCCCTAGTGGCGAAGAGACCCAGTACTTC.

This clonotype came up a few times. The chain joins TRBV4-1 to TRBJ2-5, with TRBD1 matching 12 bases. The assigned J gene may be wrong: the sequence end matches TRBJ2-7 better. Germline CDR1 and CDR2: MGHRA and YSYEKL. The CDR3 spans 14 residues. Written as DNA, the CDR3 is TGCGCCAGCAGCATGGGACAGGGGGCGGTCGAGCAGTACTTC. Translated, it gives CASSMGQGAVEQYF.

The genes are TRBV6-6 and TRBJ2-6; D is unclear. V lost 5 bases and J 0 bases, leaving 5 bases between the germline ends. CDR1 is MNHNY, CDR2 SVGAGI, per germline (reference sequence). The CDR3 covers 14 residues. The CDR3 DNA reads TGTGCCAGCAGTGGGTTCTCTGGGGCCAACGTCCTGACTTTC. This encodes CASSGFSGANVLTF.

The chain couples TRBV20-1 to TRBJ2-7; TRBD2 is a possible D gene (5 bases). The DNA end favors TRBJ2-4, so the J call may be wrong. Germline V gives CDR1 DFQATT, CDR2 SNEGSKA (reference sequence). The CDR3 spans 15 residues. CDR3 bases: TGCAGTGCACCACTATCGGGGTTTTCCAAAAACATTCAGTACTTC. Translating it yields CSAPLSGFSKNIQYF.

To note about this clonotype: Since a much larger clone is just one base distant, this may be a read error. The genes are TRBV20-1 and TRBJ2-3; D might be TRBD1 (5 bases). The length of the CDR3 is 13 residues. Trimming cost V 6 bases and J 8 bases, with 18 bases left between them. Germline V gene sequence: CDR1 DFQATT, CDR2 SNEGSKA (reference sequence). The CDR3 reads CSAPPQGPVTQYF. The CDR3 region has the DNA TGCAGTGCCCCACCTCAGGGTCCAGTTACGCAGTATTTT.

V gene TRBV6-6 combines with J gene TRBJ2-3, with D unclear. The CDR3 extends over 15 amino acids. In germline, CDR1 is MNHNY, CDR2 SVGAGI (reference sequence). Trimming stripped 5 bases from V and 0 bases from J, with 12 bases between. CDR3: CASSTKVVSTDTQYF. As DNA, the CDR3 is TGTGCCAGCAGTACAAAGGTTGTTAGCACAGATACGCAGTATTTT.